This T cell receptor (beta chain) was identified during a study of preoperative IRX-2 immunotherapy in early breast cancer. The CDR3 is made up of 18 amino acids. V trimming: 0 bases; J trimming: 1 base; junction bases outside the gene matches: 7. The V gene's germline CDR1 is MNHGY and CDR2 SAAAGT. Produced via immunoSEQ multiplex PCR; TCRdb's table is partial and in-frame only. The table includes under 50,000 clones, roughly 80% detected once. The treatment here: preoperative locoregional IRX-2 cytokine immunotherapy. Sequenced material: lymph node tissue, taken after IRX-2 immunotherapy. The sequence was obtained from a human donor with breast cancer. The chain employs TRBV6-8 and TRBJ1-3; 9 nucleotides align to TRBD1. CDR3 nucleotides: TGTGCCAGCAGTTACTCGCCCACCGACAGGGGGTCTGGAAACACCATATATTTT. Amino acid sequence: CASSYSPTDRGSGNTIYF.